The clone carrying this T cell receptor beta chain was picked up many times. The V gene's germline CDR1 is MNHNY and CDR2 SVGAGI (reference sequence). J lost 7 bases, V lost 6 bases, and 13 bases had no gene match. The CDR3 has 16 amino acids. Total RNA amounting to approximately 460 ng was the source from which TCR beta cDNA was made with a constant-region primer. ARM-PCR, slightly modified, supplied the TCR beta libraries through three nested multiplex PCR rounds. Investigators reported that the first two PCR rounds, at 10 cycles each, used TRBV1-TRBV30 forward primers with a C-beta reverse primer. TCRdb recomputed calls from the multiplex PCR reads with MiXCR, one row per CDR3 protein. This sample has roughly 120,000 distinct CDR3 sequences, with around 64% found just once. This sample was included in a study of tumor-infiltrating lymphocytes in primary liver carcinoma. Each 20-30 mg portion of unsorted bulk tissue served as the source for co-extraction of RNA and DNA.

The source of this sequence is a woman between 55 and 75 years old with primary liver carcinoma and hepatitis B virus infection. The specimen was liver tumor tissue from sampling region 3. Described subset: tumor region T3, left-lateral pole. The chain couples TRBV6-6 to TRBJ2-1; 9 nucleotides line up with TRBD2. This CDR3 reads CASSLRAGGQGNEQFF. Here the CDR3 DNA reads TGTGCCAGCAGCCTGAGAGCGGGAGGCCAGGGTAATGAGCAGTTCTTC.